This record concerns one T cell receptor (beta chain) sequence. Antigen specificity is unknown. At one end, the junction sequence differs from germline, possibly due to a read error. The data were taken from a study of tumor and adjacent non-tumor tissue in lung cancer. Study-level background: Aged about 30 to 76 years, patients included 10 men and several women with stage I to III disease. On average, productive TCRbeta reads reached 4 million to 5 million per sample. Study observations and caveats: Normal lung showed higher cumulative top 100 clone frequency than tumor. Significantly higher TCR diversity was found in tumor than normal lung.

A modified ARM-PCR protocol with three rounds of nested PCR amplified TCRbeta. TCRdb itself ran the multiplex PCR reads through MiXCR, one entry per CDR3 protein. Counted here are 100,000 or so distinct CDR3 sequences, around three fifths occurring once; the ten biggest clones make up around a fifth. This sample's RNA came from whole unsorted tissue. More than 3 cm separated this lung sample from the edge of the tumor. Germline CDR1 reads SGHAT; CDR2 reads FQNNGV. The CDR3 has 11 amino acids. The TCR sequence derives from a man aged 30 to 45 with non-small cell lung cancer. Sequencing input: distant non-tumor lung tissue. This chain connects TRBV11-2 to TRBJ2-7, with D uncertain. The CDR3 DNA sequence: TGTACCAGCAGCGTGTCCTACGAGCAGTACTTC. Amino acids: CTSSVSYEQYF.